The 9 T cell receptor beta chains given below trace back to one sample, sequenced in a study of blood T cells in healthy people across ages. Primed by a sample-barcoded 5' primer and a J-beta primer mix, a second PCR proceeded for about 6 to 12 cycles. TCRdb analysed the 5' RACE reads with MiXCR anew, one entry per CDR3 protein. The sample has approximately 790,000 distinct CDR3 sequences; around 62% are singletons. What was sequenced was blood. These receptors were taken from a man aged 25-45 years in good health.

V and J are TRBV20-1 and TRBJ2-5; possibly TRBD1 for D (5 bases). Germline loops: CDR1 DFQATT, CDR2 SNEGSKA (reference sequence). This CDR3 contains 14 residues. Trimming shortened V by 1 base and J by 5 bases, and 14 bases separated the two germline ends. The CDR3 DNA is TGCAGTGCTAGAGGGAGACAGCCGAGGGAGACCCAGTACTTC. Translated: CSARGRQPRETQYF.

This rearrangement joins TRBV29-1 to TRBJ2-7; D remains unclear. V was shortened by 4 bases and J by 3 bases, with 16 bases between the two germline ends. In germline, CDR1 is SQVTM, CDR2 ANQGSEA. The CDR3 runs to 14 residues. The CDR3 sequence is CSVGKRRPHYEQYF. The CDR3 region has the DNA TGCAGCGTTGGTAAACGCCGCCCCCACTACGAGCAGTACTTC.

The gene calls are TRBV5-1 and TRBJ2-6; D call uncertain. V lost 4 bases, J lost 0 bases, and 11 bases lay in between. The germline CDR1 and CDR2 sequences are SGHRS and YFSETQ. This CDR3 is 16 amino acids long. As DNA, the CDR3 is TGCGCCAGCAGCCTATACTTAGGCTCTGGGGCCAACGTCCTGACTTTC. Its translation: CASSLYLGSGANVLTF. Supplemented by reference TRBV5-1 and TRBJ2-6, the full variable domain reads KAGVTQTPRYLIKTRGQQVTLSCSPISGHRSVSWYQQTPGQGLQFLFEYFSETQRNKGNFPGRFSGRQFSNSRSEMNVSTLELGDSALYLCASSLYLGSGANVLTFGAGSRLTVL.

This clonotype was seen more than once but under ten times. The chain carries TRBV11-1 and TRBJ2-7, with TRBD2 matching 7 bases. CDR1 is SGHAT and CDR2 is FQDESV in the germline V gene (reference sequence). The CDR3 is 13 residues long. V trimming: 1 base; J trimming: 5 bases; junction bases outside the gene matches: 2. CDR3 amino acids: CASSLGGGHEQYF. The CDR3, as DNA: TGTGCCAGCAGCTTAGGCGGGGGACACGAGCAGTACTTC.

This clonotype was recorded only once. This chain uses TRBV7-2 with TRBJ1-5; D is perhaps TRBD1 (5 bases). Germline CDR1 is SGHTA and CDR2 is FQGNSA. Trimming removed 2 bases from V and 9 bases from J, with 14 bases in between. The CDR3 totals 14 residues. This CDR3 is CASSLPGSQWPQHF. DNA of the CDR3: TGTGCCAGCAGCTTACCAGGGAGCCAATGGCCCCAGCATTTT.

This clonotype was detected only a few times. This chain uses TRBV5-1 with TRBJ2-7, with TRBD1 as a possible D gene (5 bases). The CDR3 runs 18 residues. The V end lost 4 bases, the J end lost 2 bases, and 25 bases lay between the germline ends. Germline V gene data show CDR1 as SGHRS and CDR2 as YFSETQ. The CDR3 sequence: CASSPLDTSRRPPYEQYF. CDR3 coding DNA: TGCGCCAGCAGCCCCCTGGACACTTCACGACGCCCGCCCTACGAGCAGTACTTC. The whole variable domain, remainder taken from reference TRBV5-1 and TRBJ2-7, is KAGVTQTPRYLIKTRGQQVTLSCSPISGHRSVSWYQQTPGQGLQFLFEYFSETQRNKGNFPGRFSGRQFSNSRSEMNVSTLELGDSALYLCASSPLDTSRRPPYEQYFGPGTRLTVT.

The chain uses TRBV4-2 and TRBJ2-4, with D tentatively TRBD1 (6 bases). CDR3 length: 15 residues. Looked up from germline, CDR1 is LGHNA and CDR2 is YNFKEQ. Trimming left V 3 bases short and J 4 bases short, with 13 bases between. CDR3 nucleotides: TGTGCCAGCAGCCAGGCAGGGGAAGGGAAAAACATTCAGTACTTC. This encodes CASSQAGEGKNIQYF.

The chain has TRBV7-8 and TRBJ1-2; 9 bases are shared with TRBD1. The CDR3 has 14 residues. CDR1 SGHVS and CDR2 FQNEAQ come from the germline V gene. V shed 5 bases, J shed 4 bases, and the junction held 5 bases outside the gene matches. DNA for the CDR3: TGTGCCAGCAGCAGATCGGACAGGGGCTATGGCTACACCTTC. As protein: CASSRSDRGYGYTF.

In this sample, this clonotype turned up a few times. The chain carries TRBV7-2 and TRBJ2-7, with TRBD2 matching 9 bases. This CDR3 is built from 16 residues. V lost 5 bases, J lost 0 bases, and 8 bases stayed unmatched. The germline CDR1 and CDR2 sequences are SGHTA and FQGNSA. CDR3 nucleotides: TGTGCCAGCAGCCTACGTAGCGGGGGAGGCTCCTACGAGCAGTACTTC. As protein: CASSLRSGGGSYEQYF.